Shown below are 3 T cell receptor beta chains from a single sample sequenced in a study of T cell changes during pregnancy in multiple sclerosis. Sequencing was performed with immunoSEQ multiplex PCR; in TCRdb, only in-frame clones are kept and a portion is missing. The data hold about 61,000 clones, with about 88% observed a single time. The source was peripheral blood, collected in the first trimester of pregnancy. The source of these receptors is a female donor in good health, enrolled as a control in a pregnancy study.

V usage is TRBV11-1 and J usage is TRBJ1-1; no firm D call. CDR3 size: 15 residues. Trimming removed 2 bases at V and 1 base at J, with 11 bases between. The germline gives CDR1 SGHAT, CDR2 FQDESV (reference sequence). The CDR3 region is CASSLSKSWNTEAFF. DNA for the CDR3: TGTGCCAGCAGCTTAAGCAAGTCGTGGAACACTGAAGCTTTCTTT. Full variable domain (missing parts from reference TRBV11-1 and TRBJ1-1): EAEVAQSPRYKITEKSQAVAFWCDPISGHATLYWYRQILGQGPELLVQFQDESVVDDSQLPKDRFSAERLKGVDSTLKIQPAELGDSAMYLCASSLSKSWNTEAFFGQGTRLTVV.

The V gene is TRBV7-9, the J gene TRBJ2-7; TRBD2 matches at 10 bases. CDR3 length: 16 residues. Germline V gives CDR1 SEHNR, CDR2 FQNEAQ (reference sequence). V was pared by 5 bases and J by 7 bases, with 14 bases of the junction left unmatched. In DNA, the CDR3 is TGTGCCAGCAGCACCTTTTCCGGGACTAGCGCGAGGGAGCAGTACTTC. Translating it yields CASSTFSGTSAREQYF.

The chain combines TRBV4-1 with TRBJ1-2; D remains unclear. The V end lost 0 bases, the J end lost 7 bases, and 12 bases lay between the germline ends. The length of the CDR3 is 14 residues. Germline assignment: CDR1 MGHRA and CDR2 YSYEKL. CDR3 sequence reads: CASSQEMRSSGYTF. DNA of the CDR3: TGCGCCAGCAGCCAAGAGATGCGGAGTAGTGGCTACACCTTC.